Listed here is a single T cell receptor beta chain. Its antigen is still unknown. Trimming took off 4 bases at V and 8 bases at J, with 18 bases between the two ends. CDR3 size: 16 residues. Germline-derived CDR1 and CDR2 are MGHRA and YSYEKL. This entry is derived from a study of shared clonotypes between healthy human individuals. Study-level information: The cohort had two women and a few men, ages 18 to 49.

CD45RO negativity and positive selection for CCR7 defined naive CD8 cells, a population that excluded terminally differentiated effector memory CD45RA+ cells. Using immunoSEQ multiplex PCR, the repertoire was profiled, and TCRdb retains in-frame clones only, with some absent. Found here are about 2.1 million clones, roughly 93% of them singletons; the top ten hold approximately 1.6%. Whole-study findings and limits: Generally, estimated richness proved larger in naive subsets than it did in memory subsets.

Input material: naive CD8+ T cells from PBMCs. This receptor was identified in a man aged 18 to 29 in good health. Some clones in this sample may be carry-over from other donors' samples. This chain joins TRBV4-1 and TRBJ1-6; TRBD1 is a possible D gene (5 bases). CDR3 loop: CASSLGWAGMDSPLHF. Here the CDR3 DNA reads TGCGCCAGCAGCCTCGGCTGGGCAGGGATGGATTCACCCCTCCACTTT.